This T cell receptor (beta chain) derives from a study of shared clonotypes between healthy human individuals. Libraries were prepared by immunoSEQ multiplex PCR; TCRdb keeps only in-frame clonotypes and omits some of them. The table has roughly 510,000 clones, almost 80% seen once. The CDR3 is 15 amino acids. Germline V gene lookup returns CDR1 MNHNS and CDR2 SASEGT. V was pared by 8 bases and J by 1 base, with 16 bases between. This TCR was sampled from a woman between 40 and 50 years old in good health. Some clones in this sample may be carry-over from other donors' samples. Sequencing was performed on PBMCs. The chain carries TRBV6-1 and TRBJ2-3, with D perhaps matching TRBD1 or TRBD2 (6 bases each). The CDR3 region has the DNA TGTGCCAGCTCGAGGGGGGAGGATCGCACAGATACGCAGTATTTT. Encoded protein: CASSRGEDRTDTQYF.